This TCR beta chain came from a study of T cell responses to AZD1222 COVID-19 vaccine. J gave up 2 bases and V 6 bases, and 8 bases lay outside the gene matches. Germline CDR1 reads MNHEY; CDR2 reads SVGAGI. This CDR3 is built from 15 residues. Sequenced by immunoSEQ multiplex PCR; TCRdb stores in-frame clones only, minus some. Of more than 50,000 clones in the sample, 85% to 90% were seen once. The receptor was derived from an adult in good health. The chain carries TRBV6-5 and TRBJ2-5; 8 bases are a match to TRBD2. Sequencing was performed on peripheral blood, taken on day 0 of AZD1222 vaccination. The CDR3 DNA reads TGTGCCAGCAGCTCCCGGGAGGGGATACAAGAGACCCAGTACTTC. Translating gives CASSSREGIQETQYF.